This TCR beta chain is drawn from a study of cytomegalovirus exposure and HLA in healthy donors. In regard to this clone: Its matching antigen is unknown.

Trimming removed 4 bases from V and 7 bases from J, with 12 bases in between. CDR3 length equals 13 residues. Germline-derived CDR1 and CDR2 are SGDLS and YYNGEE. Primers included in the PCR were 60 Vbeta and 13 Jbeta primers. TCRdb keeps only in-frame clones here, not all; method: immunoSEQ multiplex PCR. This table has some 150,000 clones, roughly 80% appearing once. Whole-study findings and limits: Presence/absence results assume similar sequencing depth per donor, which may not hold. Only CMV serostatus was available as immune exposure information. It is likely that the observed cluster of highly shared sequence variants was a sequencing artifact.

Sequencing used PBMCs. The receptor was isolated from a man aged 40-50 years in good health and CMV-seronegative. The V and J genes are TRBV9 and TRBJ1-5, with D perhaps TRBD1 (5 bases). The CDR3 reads CASSTQGGQPQHF. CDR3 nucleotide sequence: TGTGCCAGCAGCACCCAGGGTGGGCAGCCCCAGCATTTT.